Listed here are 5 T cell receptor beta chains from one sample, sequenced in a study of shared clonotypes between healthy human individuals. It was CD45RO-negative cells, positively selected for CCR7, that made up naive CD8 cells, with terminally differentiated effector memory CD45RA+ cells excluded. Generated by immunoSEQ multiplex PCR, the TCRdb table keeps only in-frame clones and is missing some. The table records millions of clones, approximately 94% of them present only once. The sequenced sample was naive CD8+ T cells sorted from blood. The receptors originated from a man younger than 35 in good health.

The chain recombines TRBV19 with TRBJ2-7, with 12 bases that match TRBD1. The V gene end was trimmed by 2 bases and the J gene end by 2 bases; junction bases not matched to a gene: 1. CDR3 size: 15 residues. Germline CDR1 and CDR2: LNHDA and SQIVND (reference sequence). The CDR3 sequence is CASSIWDRGPYEQYF. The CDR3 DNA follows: TGTGCCAGTAGTATATGGGACAGGGGGCCCTACGAGCAGTACTTC.

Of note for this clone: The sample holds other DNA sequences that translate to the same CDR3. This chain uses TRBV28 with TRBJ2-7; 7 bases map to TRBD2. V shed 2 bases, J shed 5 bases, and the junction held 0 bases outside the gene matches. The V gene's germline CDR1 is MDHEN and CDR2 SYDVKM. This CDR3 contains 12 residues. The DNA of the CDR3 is TGTGCCAGCAGTTTACGGGGGGACGAGCAGTACTTC. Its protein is CASSLRGDEQYF.

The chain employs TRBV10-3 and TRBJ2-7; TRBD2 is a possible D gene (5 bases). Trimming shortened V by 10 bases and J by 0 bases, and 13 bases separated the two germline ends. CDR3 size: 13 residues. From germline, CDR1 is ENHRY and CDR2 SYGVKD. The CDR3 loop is CATALGSSYEQYF. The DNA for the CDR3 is TGTGCCACCGCGCTGGGGAGCTCCTACGAGCAGTACTTC.

This CDR3 is CASSLEEAAFSYGYTF. The CDR3 DNA reads as TGTGCCAGCAGCTTAGAGGAGGCGGCTTTTAGCTATGGCTACACCTTC. The chain is built from TRBV7-9 and TRBJ1-2; no clear D. The V gene's germline CDR1 is SEHNR and CDR2 FQNEAQ (reference sequence). The CDR3 spans 16 residues. V was pared by 1 base and J by 4 bases, with 16 bases between.

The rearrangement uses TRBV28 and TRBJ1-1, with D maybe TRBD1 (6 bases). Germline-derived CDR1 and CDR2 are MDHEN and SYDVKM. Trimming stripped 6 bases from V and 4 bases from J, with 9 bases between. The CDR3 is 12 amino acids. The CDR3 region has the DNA TGTGCCAGCAGGAACAGGGCCACTGAAGCTTTCTTT. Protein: CASRNRATEAFF.